This T cell receptor (beta chain) was observed in a study of blood T cell repertoires in COVID-19 (TCRdb year 2020). As for the study more broadly: Collaborator samples came from the United States, Italy and Spain and covered acute and convalescent phases of COVID-19. The samples were drawn from the first 160 participants of the ongoing ImmuneRACE study and from roughly 1,300 subjects provided by 6 global collaborators. Subjects who had been exposed to COVID-19, were actively infected with it, or had recovered from it provided the deeply sampled blood TCRbeta repertoires that made up the dataset. Where HLA class I and class II types were available, the types were taken from metadata supplied by the sample provider, not from assay-based typing. Nearly every sample came with metadata listing a de-identified subject ID, COVID-19 status, age in years and sex. The repertoires were made available in a free public database intended to serve as a resource for research on the immune response to SARS-CoV-2. The material from the prospective study consisted of cDNA or gDNA derived from T cells, B-cell-depleted T cells, or PBMCs. Broader findings and caveats from the paper: Clinical and demographic metadata were provided uncurated, with the amount varying by source and participant.

Of note for this clone: No antigen is known for it. No base quality values were provided; no much bigger clone lies one nucleotide off.

Collaborating institutions collected whole blood in K2EDTA tubes following their own protocols. For TCRbeta analysis, collaborators shipped samples in one of three forms: frozen whole blood, isolated PBMCs, or DNA extracted from either of those sample types. TCRbeta CDR3 regions were amplified from genomic DNA using the immunoSEQ Assay, a bias-controlled multiplex PCR. On the authors' methods: The number of nucleated cells in each sample was estimated from the amplification of reference gene primers within the assay. Sequence reads were collapsed and filtered to measure the absolute abundance of every unique TCRbeta CDR3 rearrangement. Productive Simpson clonality was computed per sample as the square root of Simpson's diversity index over productive rearrangements. TCRdb took this table from immuneACCESS and kept in-frame rearrangements with V and J called. Such tables lack part of the clones; where checked against another copy, unresolved V genes explain under half of the gap, and the rest is unexplained. V and J calls and clone size are given by that table; D and trimming were obtained from the DNA. The sample records under 200,000 clones, roughly 88% of which are singletons. The top ten hold 2.5% to 3.5% of the sample.

A distance of 7 bases separates the germline ends of V and J, which lose 2 bases and 3 bases respectively. Per the germline V gene (reference sequence), SEHNR is the CDR1 and FQNEAQ is the CDR2. Its CDR3 holds 13 amino acids, cysteine through phenylalanine. Only the CDR3 region is kept as DNA, spanning 39 bases read in frame from base 1. The sequencing input was peripheral blood. Recombination connected TRBV7-9 to TRBJ1-1, with no reliable assignment of the D segment. The clonotype originates from a woman aged 60-75 years with acute or convalescent COVID-19. CDR3 protein: CASSLREDTEAFF. The base sequence is TGTGCCAGCAGCTTACGGGAGGACACTGAAGCTTTCTTT. Joined to the reference TRBV7-9 and TRBJ1-1 proteins, this CDR3 gives the full variable domain: DTGVSQNPRHKITKRGQNVTFRCDPISEHNRLYWYRQTLGQGPEFLTYFQNEAQLEKSRLLSDRFSAERPKGSFSTLEIQRTEQGDSAMYLCASSLREDTEAFFGQGTRLTVV.